Given below is one T cell receptor beta chain in context. As yet, its antigen is unknown. Germline lookup yields CDR1 LGHNA and CDR2 YNFKEQ. The CDR3 length is 14 residues. The junction had 8 bases not matched to a gene; V was cut back by 4 bases and J by 9 bases. This entry belongs to a study of cytotoxic CD8 clonotypes in ibrutinib-treated CLL. Overall study context: Partial response was seen in about 24 patients and complete response in 2; after median around 72 months, approximately 15 stayed remitted, about 12 progressed. Study results and limitations: Higher circulating CD8+ T-cell counts strongly accompanied higher baseline clonality, above age-matched healthy donors. Treatment saw public clonotypes, which were uncommon, either contract or stay stable.

Here immunoSEQ multiplex PCR was the method, and the copy in TCRdb shows in-frame clones only, minus some. Here the sample spans more than 70,000 clones, roughly 77% being singletons. The sequence was obtained from a human donor with chronic lymphocytic leukemia. The chain links TRBV4-2 to TRBJ2-1, with 8 bases fitting TRBD2. The sequences come from PBMCs, collected after 12 months of ibrutinib treatment. The CDR3 protein is CASSPGLGIVEQFF. The CDR3 coding sequence is TGTGCCAGCAGCCCGGGACTAGGGATCGTTGAGCAGTTCTTC.